This T cell receptor (beta chain) originates from a study of cytomegalovirus exposure and HLA in healthy donors. Overall study context: The 500 to 750 first-cohort repertoires and the roughly 120 validation repertoires shared the same platform, a later analysis reported.

Notes on the study in general: The authors confirmed in vitro that a few CMV-associated chains were specific for CMV antigens.

On this clone itself: The antigen is not known.

Generated by immunoSEQ multiplex PCR, the TCRdb table keeps only in-frame clones and is missing some. The sample lists under 95,000 clones, more than 75% occurring once. Trimming cost V 2 bases and J 6 bases, with 9 bases left between them. The CDR3 runs 13 residues. Germline-derived CDR1 and CDR2 are SGHTA and FQGTGA. The chain joins TRBV7-3 to TRBJ2-3; D remains ambiguous. Sequencing input: PBMCs. This receptor was obtained from a man aged 25 to 45 in good health and CMV-seronegative. The CDR3 reads CASSLGRSDTQYF. The CDR3 bases are TGTGCCAGCAGCTTAGGTCGGAGCGATACGCAGTATTTT.